The TCR beta chain described here comes from a study of T cells after yellow fever vaccination (dated by TCRdb to between 2018 and 2021). About the investigation overall: Libraries from fractions with low cell numbers were prepared with the SMART-Seq v4 Ultra Low Input RNA kit. To follow T-cell clones before and after primary and booster YFV17D yellow fever vaccination, bulk TCR alpha and beta repertoires were sequenced over time. Two healthy male donors, one aged 18 to 30 and one aged 30 to 39 years, were included in the cohort. Blood was collected at multiple timepoints before and after primary and secondary immunization, and bulk PBMC replicates and cell subsets were isolated.

Explained via the paper, the treatment or condition label denotes: live attenuated yellow fever vaccine strain. At each blood-draw timepoint, two biological replicates of bulk PBMCs were obtained. A standard Ficoll-Paque protocol was used to isolate PBMCs from peripheral blood. TriZol was used to extract RNA from bulk PBMCs, from CD4 and CD8 fractions, and from dextramer-positive and dextramer-negative fractions. A few counts support this clonotype. The antigen it binds to is not known. The sample holds no much larger clone one base away, and base qualities are not on file. Synthesis of TCR cDNA relied on 5'RACE template switching, a step that introduced a universal primer site along with unique molecular identifiers. cDNA synthesis was primed from both the TCR alpha and TCR beta constant segments. Two PCR steps were used to amplify libraries, with sample barcodes and sequencing adapters being added in the second step. Sequencing of libraries was performed on Illumina HiSeq 2500 (2x100 bp) or NovaSeq (2x150 bp). Processing in the source paper ran as follows. Reads were demultiplexed and collapsed into UMI consensus sequences with MIGEC, and V(D)J alignment was performed with MiXCR. Vaccine-responding clonotypes were defined with edgeR using replicate PBMC samples, requiring FDR below 0.01 and a log2 fold change above 5 up to day 15. CD4 or CD8 identity was assigned to each bulk clonotype according to whether the clonotype was present at higher abundance in the sequenced CD4 repertoire or the sequenced CD8 repertoire. In TCRdb, the public reads were trimmed at Q25 with fastp and aligned with MiXCR, with productive beta chains retained. Entries are consolidated by CDR3 protein sequence, retaining the most common genes and DNA. The V and J calls follow TCRdb's processing rather than the paper's. Present in this sample are hundreds of thousands of distinct CDR3 sequences, 9% to 15% of which were seen just once. The leading ten clones occupy about 15% of the sample.

Study-wide findings and limitations: A small share of clonotypes was detected in both CD4 and CD8 compartments, with the overlap likely arising from convergent recombination. After the booster, most of the clones that had expanded following primary vaccination were detected again (just under 97% of CD4 and around 88% of CD8), which suggests that memory was broadly maintained. Because abundant contaminating clonotypes from the bulk population could be contained in FACS-sorted repertoires, computational filtering was required. Compared with the primary T-cell response, the secondary T-cell response was faster but weaker, reaching its peak on day 5 rather than on day 15. The study included only two donors, which limits how far the findings can be generalized.

Germline trimming: 6 bases from V, 8 bases from J; junction bases outside gene matches: 5. The CDR3 covers 13 residues, taking in both the cysteine and the phenylalanine. CDR3 DNA is the only sequence kept; it has 39 bases, read in frame from the first base. Via the germline V gene, CDR1 is MNHEY and CDR2 SVGEGT. This sequence uses TRBV6-2 or TRBV6-3 and TRBJ1-4, with TRBD1 identical over 8 junction bases. This clonotype was sampled from a man aged 25-45 years who received the YFV17D yellow fever vaccine. The starting material was PBMCs, obtained on the day of the yellow fever booster vaccination. CDR3 region: CASSPTGAEKLFF. The nucleotide sequence is given as TGTGCCAGCAGCCCGACAGGGGCGGAAAAACTGTTTTTT.